A selection of T cell receptor beta chains follows, all from one sample in a study of cytomegalovirus exposure and HLA in healthy donors. Profiling relied on immunoSEQ multiplex PCR, and the TCRdb table lists in-frame clones only, not all of them. The top ten hold more than 5.5% of the sample, which has 150,000 to 200,000 clones, about 78% seen once. Sample: PBMCs. Receptors originate from a man aged 35-49 years in good health and CMV-seronegative. CDR3s include the opening cysteine and the closing phenylalanine or tryptophan. D genes are given only for firm matches. Only some rows state a clone size, as once, few, many or a class for expanded clones.

CDR3 DNA | CDR3 protein | clone size | J gene | D gene | V gene
TGTGCCTGGACCCGGCCAGGGGGCTGGGAGCAGTACTTC | CAWTRPGGWEQYF | once | TRBJ2-7 | TRBD1 | TRBV30
TGTGCCAGCAGCCCTCAATGGCTCAATGAAAAACTGTTTTTT | CASSPQWLNEKLFF | . | TRBJ1-4 | . | TRBV7-9
TGTGCCAGCAGCGTAGCGGGGAATTCACCCCTCCACTTT | CASSVAGNSPLHF | . | TRBJ1-6 | . | TRBV9
TGCGCCAGCAGCCAAGCTCCGGGGGGGACCTACGAGCAGTACTTC | CASSQAPGGTYEQYF | . | TRBJ2-7 | TRBD2 | TRBV4-3
TGTGCCAGCAGCTTAGAGGGACTAGCGGGAGGGCCGAGCACAGATACGCAGTATTTT | CASSLEGLAGGPSTDTQYF | once | TRBJ2-3 | TRBD2 | TRBV7-2
TGTGCCAGTAGTATTATACAGGTGGGGAACACTGAAGCTTTCTTT | CASSIIQVGNTEAFF | . | TRBJ1-1 | . | TRBV19
TGCAGCGTTGAATTTGGTACAGGGAGAGAGACCCAGTACTTC | CSVEFGTGRETQYF | . | TRBJ2-5 | . | TRBV29-1
TGTGCCTGGAGTAAGGGTAAGGGAGGTCAGCCCCAGCATTTT | CAWSKGKGGQPQHF | . | TRBJ1-5 | . | TRBV30
TGTGCCAGCAGTCGACAGGGGGGAATCTACGAGCAGTACTTC | CASSRQGGIYEQYF | . | TRBJ2-7 | TRBD1 | TRBV6-1
TGTGCCAGCTGCCCCCCAGGGATAAACACTGAAGCTTTCTTT | CASCPPGINTEAFF | . | TRBJ1-1 | . | TRBV6-6
TGTGCCAGCTCATCATCCGGGACCGGACTACGAGAGCAGTACTTC | CASSSSGTGLREQYF | . | TRBJ2-7 | . | TRBV18
TGTGCCAGTAGTAGTGACGGAGGGATTGCGCTGAGACAGCCCCAGCATTTT | CASSSDGGIALRQPQHF | . | TRBJ1-5 | . | TRBV19
TGTGCCAGCAGTCCCGGGACAGGGGTTGGAGCTGAAGCTTTCTTT | CASSPGTGVGAEAFF | . | TRBJ1-1 | TRBD1 | TRBV27
TGTGCCATCAGTGAGTCTTCAGGGGCCCCAACGAGGGCTTTCTTT | CAISESSGAPTRAFF | few | TRBJ1-1 | . | TRBV10-3
TGTGCTAGTGGTTTGACGGGACAGTCCTACGAGCAGTACTTC | CASGLTGQSYEQYF | . | TRBJ2-7 | TRBD1 | TRBV12-5
TGTGCCAGCAGCGGACCCGGGACAGGGGGCAAAGAGACCCAGTACTTC | CASSGPGTGGKETQYF | . | TRBJ2-5 | TRBD1 | TRBV7-9
TGTGCCAGCGGGGGCAATGAGCAGTTCTTC | CASGGNEQFF | . | TRBJ2-1 | . | TRBV19